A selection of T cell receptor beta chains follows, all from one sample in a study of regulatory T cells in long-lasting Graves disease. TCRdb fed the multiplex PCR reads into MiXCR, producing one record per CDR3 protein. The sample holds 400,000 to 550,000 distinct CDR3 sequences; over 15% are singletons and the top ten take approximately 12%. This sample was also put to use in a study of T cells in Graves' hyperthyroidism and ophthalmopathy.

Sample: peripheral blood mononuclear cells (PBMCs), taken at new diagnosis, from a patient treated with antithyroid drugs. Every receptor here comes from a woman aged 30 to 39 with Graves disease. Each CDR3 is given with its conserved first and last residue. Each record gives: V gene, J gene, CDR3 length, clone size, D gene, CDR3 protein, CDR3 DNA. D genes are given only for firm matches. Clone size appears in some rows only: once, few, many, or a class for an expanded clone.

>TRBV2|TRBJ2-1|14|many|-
CASRAGTSKNEQFF
TGTGCCAGCAGGGCCGGGACAAGTAAAAATGAGCAGTTCTTC
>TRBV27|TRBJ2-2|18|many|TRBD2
CASSLGSSGRANTGELFF
TGTGCCAGCAGTTTAGGCTCTAGCGGGAGGGCGAACACCGGGGAGCTGTTTTTT
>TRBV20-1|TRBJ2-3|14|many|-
CSGTEDSGADTQYF
TGCAGTGGTACGGAGGATTCAGGCGCAGATACGCAGTATTTT
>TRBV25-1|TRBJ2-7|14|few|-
CASSGDGYSYEQYF
TGTGCCAGCAGTGGGGACGGTTACTCCTACGAGCAGTACTTC
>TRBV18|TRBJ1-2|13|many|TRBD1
CASSEGQGDGYTF
TGTGCCAGCTCAGAGGGACAGGGGGATGGCTACACCTTC
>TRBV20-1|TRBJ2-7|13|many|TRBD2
CSVISGSYHEQYF
TGCAGTGTTATTAGCGGGAGCTACCACGAGCAGTACTTC
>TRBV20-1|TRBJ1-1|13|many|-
CSARVVKDTEAFF
TGCAGTGCTAGAGTGGTCAAGGACACTGAAGCTTTCTTT
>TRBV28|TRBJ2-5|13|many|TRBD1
CATCGQGEETQYF
TGTGCCACCTGCGGACAGGGTGAAGAGACCCAGTACTTC
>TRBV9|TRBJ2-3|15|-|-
CASSASQPFGDTQYF
TGTGCCAGCAGCGCCTCCCAGCCCTTCGGAGATACGCAGTATTTT
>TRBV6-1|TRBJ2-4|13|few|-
CASDRDAKNIQYF
TGTGCCAGCGATCGGGACGCCAAAAACATTCAGTACTTC
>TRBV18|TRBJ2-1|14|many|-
CASSREQSYNEQFF
TGTGCCAGCTCACGGGAACAGTCTTACAATGAGCAGTTCTTC
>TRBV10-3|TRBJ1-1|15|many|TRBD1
CAISDMGQGNTEAFF
TGTGCCATCAGTGACATGGGACAGGGGAACACTGAAGCTTTCTTT
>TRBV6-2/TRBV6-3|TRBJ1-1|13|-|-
CASRRTLSTEAFF
TGTGCCAGCAGAAGGACACTCAGCACTGAAGCTTTCTTT
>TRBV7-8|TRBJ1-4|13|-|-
CASSSYINEKLFF
TGTGCCAGCAGCTCCTACATTAATGAAAAACTGTTTTTT
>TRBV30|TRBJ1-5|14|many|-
CAWSRGRSNQPQHF
TGTGCCTGGAGTAGGGGACGTAGCAATCAGCCCCAGCATTTT
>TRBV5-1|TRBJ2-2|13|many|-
CASSSTNTGELFF
TGCGCCAGCAGCTCAACGAACACCGGGGAGCTGTTTTTT
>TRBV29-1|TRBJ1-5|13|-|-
CSVVGEFNQPQHF
TGCAGCGTTGTCGGGGAGTTCAATCAGCCCCAGCATTTT
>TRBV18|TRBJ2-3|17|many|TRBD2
CASSPVSAGVGLDTQYF
TGTGCCAGCTCACCAGTCTCAGCGGGAGTCGGTCTAGATACGCAGTATTTT
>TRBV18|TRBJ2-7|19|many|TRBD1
CASSPLTPGRDRGAYEQYF
TGTGCCAGCTCACCACTAACGCCCGGCCGGGACAGGGGGGCCTACGAGCAGTACTTC
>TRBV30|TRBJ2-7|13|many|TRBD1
CAWGQGRLYEQYF
TGTGCCTGGGGACAGGGACGTCTCTACGAGCAGTACTTC
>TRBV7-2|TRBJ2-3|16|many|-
CASSPQGREPSDTQYF
TGTGCCAGCAGCCCCCAGGGGCGGGAGCCCTCAGATACGCAGTATTTT
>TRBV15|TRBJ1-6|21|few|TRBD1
CATSRDVGGAHRGSYNSPLHF
TGTGCCACCAGCAGAGATGTTGGGGGAGCACACAGGGGGTCCTATAATTCACCCCTCCACTTT
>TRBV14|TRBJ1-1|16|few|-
CASSQGRLWGQTEAFF
TGTGCCAGCAGCCAAGGAAGGTTATGGGGGCAAACTGAAGCTTTCTTT
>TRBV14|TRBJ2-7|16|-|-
CASSRRGAGASYEQYF
TGTGCCAGCAGCCGCCGGGGGGCGGGAGCCTCCTACGAGCAGTACTTC
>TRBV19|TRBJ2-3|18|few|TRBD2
CASSKLAGGPGGTDTQYF
TGTGCCAGTAGTAAACTAGCGGGAGGGCCTGGAGGCACAGATACGCAGTATTTT
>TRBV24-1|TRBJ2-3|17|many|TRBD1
CATSERTGTGESDTQYF
TGTGCCACCAGTGAACGCACCGGGACAGGGGAGTCAGATACGCAGTATTTT
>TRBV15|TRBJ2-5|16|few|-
CATSRDWVYRVETQYF
TGTGCCACCAGCAGAGATTGGGTCTACAGGGTAGAGACCCAGTACTTC
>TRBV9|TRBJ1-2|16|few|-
CASSVIEEIKSYGYTF
TGTGCCAGCAGCGTAATTGAGGAGATTAAAAGCTATGGCTACACCTTC
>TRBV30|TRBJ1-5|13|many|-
CAWSERGVGPQHF
TGTGCCTGGAGCGAGAGAGGGGTAGGGCCCCAGCATTTT
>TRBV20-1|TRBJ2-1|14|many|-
CSARRLAAYNEQFF
TGCAGTGCTAGACGGCTAGCAGCCTACAATGAGCAGTTCTTC
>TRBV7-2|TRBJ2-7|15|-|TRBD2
CASSSGSGSLYEQYF
TGTGCCAGCAGCTCAGGTAGCGGGAGTCTGTACGAGCAGTACTTC